This T cell receptor (beta chain) came from a study of T cell repertoires in cytomegalovirus infection. At the level of the study: CMV epitopes that were recently identified and HLA-C-restricted were used alongside well-studied HLA-B-restricted ones. CMV infection together with matching HLA type was indicated by public TCR beta signatures. Study-level points and caveats: Ex vivo responses were dominated by HLA-C-restricted CMV-specific TCR beta clonotypes. Pooled public TCR beta family frequency picked out CMV carriers with the relevant HLA.

Trimming left V 3 bases short and J 0 bases short, with 9 bases between. CDR3 length: 15 amino acids. Germline V gives CDR1 SEHNR, CDR2 FQNEAQ (reference sequence). TCRdb reprocessed the reads with MiXCR, giving one entry per CDR3 protein. The sample has about 920,000 distinct CDR3 sequences; 30% to 40% are singletons. This clonotype was detected many times. Its specificity is unknown. This specimen consisted of cultured CD8+ T cells from PBMCs, obtained from culture after CMV antigen stimulation. J is TRBJ1-5 and V is TRBV7-9; D is ambiguous. This receptor was obtained from a human donor in good health (CMV status not recorded). Some clones in this sample may be carry-over from other donors' samples. The chain's CDR3 is CASSLGSDSNQPQHF. As DNA, the CDR3 is TGTGCCAGCAGCTTGGGTTCCGATAGCAATCAGCCCCAGCATTTT.